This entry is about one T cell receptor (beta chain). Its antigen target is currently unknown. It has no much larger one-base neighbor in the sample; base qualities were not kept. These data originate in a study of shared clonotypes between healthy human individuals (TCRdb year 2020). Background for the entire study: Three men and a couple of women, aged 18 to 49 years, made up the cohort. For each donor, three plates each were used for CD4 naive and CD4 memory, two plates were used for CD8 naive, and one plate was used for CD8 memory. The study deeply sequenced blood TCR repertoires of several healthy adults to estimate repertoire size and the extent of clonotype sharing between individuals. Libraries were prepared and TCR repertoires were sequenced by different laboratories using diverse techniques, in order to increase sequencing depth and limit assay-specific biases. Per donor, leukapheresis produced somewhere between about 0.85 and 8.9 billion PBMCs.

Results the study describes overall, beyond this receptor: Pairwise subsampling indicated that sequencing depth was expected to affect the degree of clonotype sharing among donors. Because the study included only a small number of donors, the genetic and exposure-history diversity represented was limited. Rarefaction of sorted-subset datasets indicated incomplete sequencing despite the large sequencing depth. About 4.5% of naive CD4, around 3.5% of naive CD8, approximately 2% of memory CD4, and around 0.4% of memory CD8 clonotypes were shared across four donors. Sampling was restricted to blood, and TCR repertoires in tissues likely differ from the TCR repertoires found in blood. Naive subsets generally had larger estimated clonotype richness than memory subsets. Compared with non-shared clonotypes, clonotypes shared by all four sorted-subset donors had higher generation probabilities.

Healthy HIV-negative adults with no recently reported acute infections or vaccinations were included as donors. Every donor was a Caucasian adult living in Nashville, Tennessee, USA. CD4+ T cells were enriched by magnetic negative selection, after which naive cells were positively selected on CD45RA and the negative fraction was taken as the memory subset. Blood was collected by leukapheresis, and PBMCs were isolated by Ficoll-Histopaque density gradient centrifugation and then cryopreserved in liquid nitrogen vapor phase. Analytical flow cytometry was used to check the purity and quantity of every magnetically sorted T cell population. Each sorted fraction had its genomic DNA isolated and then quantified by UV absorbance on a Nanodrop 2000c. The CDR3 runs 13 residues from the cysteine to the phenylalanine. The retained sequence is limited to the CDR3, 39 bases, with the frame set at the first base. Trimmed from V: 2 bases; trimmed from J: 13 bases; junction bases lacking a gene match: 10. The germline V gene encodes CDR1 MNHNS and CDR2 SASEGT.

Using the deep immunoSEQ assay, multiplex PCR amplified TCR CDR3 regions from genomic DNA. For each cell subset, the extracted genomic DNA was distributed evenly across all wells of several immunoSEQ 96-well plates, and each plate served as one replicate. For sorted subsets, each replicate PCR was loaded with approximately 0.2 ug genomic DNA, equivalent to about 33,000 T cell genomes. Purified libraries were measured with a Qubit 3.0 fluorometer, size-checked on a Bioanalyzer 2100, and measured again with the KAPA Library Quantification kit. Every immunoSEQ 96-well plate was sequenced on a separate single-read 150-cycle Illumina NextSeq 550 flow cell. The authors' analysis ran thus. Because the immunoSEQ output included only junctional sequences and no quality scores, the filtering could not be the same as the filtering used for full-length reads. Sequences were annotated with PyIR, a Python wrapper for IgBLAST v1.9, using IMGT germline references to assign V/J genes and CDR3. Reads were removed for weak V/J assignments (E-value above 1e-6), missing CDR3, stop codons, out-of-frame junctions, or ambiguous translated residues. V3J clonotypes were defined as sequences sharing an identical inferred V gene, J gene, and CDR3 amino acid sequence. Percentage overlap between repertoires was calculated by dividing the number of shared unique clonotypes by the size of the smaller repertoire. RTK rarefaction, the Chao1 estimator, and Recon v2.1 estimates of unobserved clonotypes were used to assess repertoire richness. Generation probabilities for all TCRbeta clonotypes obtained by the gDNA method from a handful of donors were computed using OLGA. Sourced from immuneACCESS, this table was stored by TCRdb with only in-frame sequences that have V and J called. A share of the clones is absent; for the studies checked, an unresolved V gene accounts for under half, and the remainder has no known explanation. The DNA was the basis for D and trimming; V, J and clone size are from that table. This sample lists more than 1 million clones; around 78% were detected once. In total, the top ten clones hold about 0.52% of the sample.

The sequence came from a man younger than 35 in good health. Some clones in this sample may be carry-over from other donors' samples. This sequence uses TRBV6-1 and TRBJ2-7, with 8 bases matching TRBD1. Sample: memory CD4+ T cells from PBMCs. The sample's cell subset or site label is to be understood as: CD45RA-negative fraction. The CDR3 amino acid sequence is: CASSETAGGAEYF. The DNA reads TGTGCCAGCAGTGAAACGGCAGGGGGCGCTGAATACTTC.